This T cell receptor (beta chain) was identified in a study of OX40 agonist ivuxolimab in advanced cancers. Background on the whole study: Ivuxolimab was a fully human IgG2 agonistic monoclonal antibody targeting the costimulatory receptor OX40 (CD134). Intravenous ivuxolimab was administered to patients every 2 weeks at six dose levels: 0.01, 0.1, 0.3, 1.5, 3 and 10 mg/kg. Three dose-escalation patients achieved partial responses, one with hepatocellular carcinoma and two with cutaneous melanoma. Of the approximately 54 dose-escalation patients, hepatocellular carcinoma was present in 19, melanoma in approximately 15, renal cell carcinoma in 9 and head and neck cancer in 9. Prior anti-PD-1, anti-PD-L1 or anti-CTLA-4 therapy was permitted, and checkpoint inhibitors had been received by roughly 42% of dose-escalation patients. The point of sequencing TCRbeta in the periphery was to test whether ivuxolimab changed TCR sequence diversity and drove clonal T-cell expansion. The paper reports the monotherapy dose-escalation portion (N = 52 patients) of the phase I ivuxolimab trial. In the dose-escalation cohort, roughly 82% of patients were male, and the mean age was roughly 56 years with a range of about 20 to 79. What the study reported, not specific to this receptor: After ivuxolimab, CD8+ T cells had more expanded clones than CD4+ T cells on average. The antigen specificity of the clonally expanded peripheral T cells was not determined. Low levels of normalized T-cell clonal expansion were also shown by some nonresponding patients. At doses of 0.1 to 3.0 mg/kg, clonal expansion of both CD4+ and CD8+ T cells in blood was seen between baseline and week 6. Partial responders in the 0.1-3.0 mg/kg groups had among the lowest normalized peripheral clonal expansion, especially among CD8+ T cells.

As concerns this clone: This clone's antigen is unknown. The input lacks base qualities; no much larger clone sits a single base away.

The trial excluded patients who had a history of autoimmune disease or who were on systemic immunosuppression. In every dose cohort, peripheral blood was drawn for TCR sequencing at baseline, cycle 4 day 1, and cycle 7 day 1. Samples came from an open-label, multicenter, first-in-human phase I dose-escalation trial of ivuxolimab. Adults with locally advanced or metastatic melanoma, renal cell carcinoma, hepatocellular carcinoma or head and neck squamous cell carcinoma were enrolled in the trial. Before TCR sequencing, CD4+ T cells and CD8+ T cells were sorted from peripheral blood as separate populations. From a lookup of the germline V gene, CDR1 and CDR2 are ENHRY and SYGVKD. The cysteine opens and the phenylalanine closes a CDR3 of 15 amino acids. The read is trimmed to its CDR3 DNA, 45 bases read in frame from base 1. Trimming leaves V shorter by 7 bases and J shorter by 4 bases, with the junction holding 8 bases beyond the gene matches.

Genomic DNA was extracted from sorted cells for sequencing of the TCRbeta CDR3 region. TCRbeta CDR3 regions were sequenced using the immunoSEQ Assay. The source is immuneACCESS, and TCRdb retained only in-frame sequences with V and J called. Part of the clones is not carried over; for the studies checked, unresolved V genes explain less than half of this, and the remainder is unexplained. The sample data list over 85,000 clones, and around 84% of these were observed just once. 0.95% to 1.2% of the sample is taken by the ten largest. The chain couples TRBV10-3 to TRBJ2-2, and 8 bases in between align with TRBD2. Here the sequenced sample was CD4+ or CD8+ T cells sorted from blood, taken in a trial of the OX40 agonist ivuxolimab. This receptor was obtained from an adult with an advanced solid tumor such as melanoma, head and neck, liver or kidney cancer. In nucleotide form, the sequence is TGTGCCATCAATTCGGGAGGGGAGGGCACCGGGGAGCTGTTTTTT. This encodes CAINSGGEGTGELFF.